This T cell receptor (beta chain) was sequenced in a study of T cells after yellow fever vaccination. Study at large: Low-cell-number fractions underwent preparation using SMART-Seq v4 Ultra Low Input.

Broader study findings: After the booster, 96% of CD4 and 88% of CD8 primary-response clones were re-detected.

The V end lost 0 bases, the J end lost 0 bases, and 17 bases lay between the germline ends. Germline V gene data show CDR1 as SGHKS and CDR2 as YYEKEE (reference sequence). The CDR3 spans 18 residues. 5'RACE template switching added a universal primer site and UMIs to TCR cDNA. TCRdb fed the 5' RACE reads into MiXCR, producing one record per CDR3 protein. The table lists about 300,000 distinct CDR3 sequences, under 5% of them singletons, with roughly 26% in the top ten. A few counts support this clonotype. Its antigen is as yet unknown. The receptor was derived from a man aged 18-30 years who received the YFV17D yellow fever vaccine. The chain joins TRBV5-5 to TRBJ2-3; no reliable D call. The sample here was PBMCs, taken 5 days after the yellow fever booster vaccination. The CDR3 protein is CASSLGFGLLRSTDTQYF. CDR3 DNA sequence: TGTGCCAGCAGCTTGGGTTTCGGCTTACTAAGGAGCACAGATACGCAGTATTTT. Based on the CDR3 plus reference TRBV5-5 and TRBJ2-3, the full variable domain is DAGVTQSPTHLIKTRGQQVTLRCSPISGHKSVSWYQQVLGQGPQFIFQYYEKEERGRGNFPDRFSARQFPNYSSELNVNALLLGDSALYLCASSLGFGLLRSTDTQYFGPGTRLTVL.